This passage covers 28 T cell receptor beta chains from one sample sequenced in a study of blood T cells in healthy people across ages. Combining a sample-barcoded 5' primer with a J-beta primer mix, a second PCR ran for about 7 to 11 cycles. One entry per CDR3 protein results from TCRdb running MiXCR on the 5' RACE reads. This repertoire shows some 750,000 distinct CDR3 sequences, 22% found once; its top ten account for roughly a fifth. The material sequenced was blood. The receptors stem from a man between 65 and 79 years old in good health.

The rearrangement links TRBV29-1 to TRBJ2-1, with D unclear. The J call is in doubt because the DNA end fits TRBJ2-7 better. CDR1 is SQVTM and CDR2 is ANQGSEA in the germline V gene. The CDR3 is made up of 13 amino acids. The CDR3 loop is CSVETPYSREQYV. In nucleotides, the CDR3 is TGCAGCGTTGAAACTCCGTATTCCCGCGAGCAGTACGTC.

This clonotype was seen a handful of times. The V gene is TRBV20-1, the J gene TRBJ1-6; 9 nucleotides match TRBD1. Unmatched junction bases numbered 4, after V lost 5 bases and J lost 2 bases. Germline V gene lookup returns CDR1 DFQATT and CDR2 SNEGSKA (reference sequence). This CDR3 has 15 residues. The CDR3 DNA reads TGCAGTGCTGAACAGGGGGCGACCTATAATTCACCCCTCCACTTT. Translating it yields CSAEQGATYNSPLHF.

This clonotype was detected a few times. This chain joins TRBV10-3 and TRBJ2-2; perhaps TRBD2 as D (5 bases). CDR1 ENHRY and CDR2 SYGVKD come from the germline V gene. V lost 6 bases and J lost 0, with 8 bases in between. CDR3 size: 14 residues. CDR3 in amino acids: CAISLGANTGELFF. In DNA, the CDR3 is TGTGCCATCAGCCTGGGAGCGAACACCGGGGAGCTGTTTTTT.

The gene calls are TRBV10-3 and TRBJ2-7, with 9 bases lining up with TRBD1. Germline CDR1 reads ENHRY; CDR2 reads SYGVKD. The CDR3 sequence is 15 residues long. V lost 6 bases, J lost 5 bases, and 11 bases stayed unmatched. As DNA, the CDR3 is TGTGCCATCAGGGATCCGGGACAGGGCGTTCACGAGCAGTACGTC. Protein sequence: CAIRDPGQGVHEQYV.

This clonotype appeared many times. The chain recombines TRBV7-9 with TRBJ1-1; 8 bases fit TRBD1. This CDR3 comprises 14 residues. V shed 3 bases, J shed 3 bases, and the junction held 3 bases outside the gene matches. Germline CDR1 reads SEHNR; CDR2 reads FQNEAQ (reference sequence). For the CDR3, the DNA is TGTGCCAGCAGCTTCACAGGGGGACACACTGAAGCTTTCTTT. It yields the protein CASSFTGGHTEAFF.

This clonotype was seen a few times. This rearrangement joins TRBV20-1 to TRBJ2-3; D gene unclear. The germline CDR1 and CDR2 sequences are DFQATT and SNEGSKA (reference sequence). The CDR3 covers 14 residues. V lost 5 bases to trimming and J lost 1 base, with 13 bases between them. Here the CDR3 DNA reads TGCAGTGCTTCCAGGCTAATGGGCACAGATACGCAGTATTTT. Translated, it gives CSASRLMGTDTQYF.

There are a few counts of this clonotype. CDR3 in DNA: TGTGCCAGCAGCGGCAGTTTCGACAGAGCTAACTATGGCTACACCTTC. Protein sequence: CASSGSFDRANYGYTF. The chain recombines TRBV9 with TRBJ1-2; D is perhaps TRBD1 (5 bases). Deletions cut 3 bases from V and 0 bases from J, with 15 bases between. CDR1 is SGDLS, CDR2 YYNGEE, per germline. The CDR3 consists of 16 residues.

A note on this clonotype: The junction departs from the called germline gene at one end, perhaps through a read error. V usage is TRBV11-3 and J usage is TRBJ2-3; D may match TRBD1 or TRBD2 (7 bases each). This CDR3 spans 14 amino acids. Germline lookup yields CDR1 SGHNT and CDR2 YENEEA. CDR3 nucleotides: TGTGCCAGCAGCGGTATGCGGGGGACAGATACACAGTATTTT. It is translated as CASSGMRGTDTQYF.

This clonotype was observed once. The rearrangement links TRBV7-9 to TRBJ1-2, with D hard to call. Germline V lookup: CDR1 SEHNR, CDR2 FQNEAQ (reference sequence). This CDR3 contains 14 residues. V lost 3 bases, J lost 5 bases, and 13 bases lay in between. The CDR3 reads CASSFGPGLYGYTF. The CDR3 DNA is TGTGCCAGCAGCTTCGGTCCGGGATTATATGGCTACACCTTC.

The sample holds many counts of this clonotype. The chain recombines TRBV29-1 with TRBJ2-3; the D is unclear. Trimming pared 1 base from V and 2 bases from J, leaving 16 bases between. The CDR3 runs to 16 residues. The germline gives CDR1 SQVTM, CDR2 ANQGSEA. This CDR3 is CSVEGAMGWDTDTQYF. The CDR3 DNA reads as TGCAGCGTTGAAGGGGCGATGGGGTGGGACACAGATACGCAGTATTTT.

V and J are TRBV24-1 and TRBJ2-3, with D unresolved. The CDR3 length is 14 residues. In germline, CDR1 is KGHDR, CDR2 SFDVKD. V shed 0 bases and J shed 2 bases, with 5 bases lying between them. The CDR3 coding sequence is TGTGCCACCAGTGATTTGCATAACACAGATACGCAGTATTTT. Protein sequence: CATSDLHNTDTQYF.

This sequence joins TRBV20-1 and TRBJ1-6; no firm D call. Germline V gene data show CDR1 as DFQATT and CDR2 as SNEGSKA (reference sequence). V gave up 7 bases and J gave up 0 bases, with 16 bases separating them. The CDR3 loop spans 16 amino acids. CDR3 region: CSGKSGESSYNSPLHF. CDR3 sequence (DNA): TGCAGTGGTAAATCAGGAGAGAGCTCCTATAATTCACCCCTCCACTTT.

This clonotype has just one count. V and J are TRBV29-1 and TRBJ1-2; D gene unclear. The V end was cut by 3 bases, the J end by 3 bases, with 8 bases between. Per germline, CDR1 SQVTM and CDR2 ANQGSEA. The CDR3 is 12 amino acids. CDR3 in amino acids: CSVEDHDYGYTF. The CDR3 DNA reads TGCAGCGTTGAGGACCACGACTATGGCTACACCTTC.

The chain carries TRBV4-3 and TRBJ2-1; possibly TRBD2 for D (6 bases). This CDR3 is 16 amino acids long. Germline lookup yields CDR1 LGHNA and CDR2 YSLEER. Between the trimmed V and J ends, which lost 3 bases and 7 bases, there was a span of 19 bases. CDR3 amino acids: CASSQEAGGVWNEQFF. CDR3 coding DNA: TGCGCCAGCAGCCAGGAAGCGGGTGGGGTCTGGAATGAGCAGTTCTTC.

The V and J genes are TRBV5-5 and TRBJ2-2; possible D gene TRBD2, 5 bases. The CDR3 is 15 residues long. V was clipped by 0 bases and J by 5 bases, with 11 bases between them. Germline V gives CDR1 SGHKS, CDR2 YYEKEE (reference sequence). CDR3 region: CASSLGELVTGELFF. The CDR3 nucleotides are TGTGCCAGCAGCTTGGGGGAGTTAGTTACCGGGGAGCTGTTTTTT.

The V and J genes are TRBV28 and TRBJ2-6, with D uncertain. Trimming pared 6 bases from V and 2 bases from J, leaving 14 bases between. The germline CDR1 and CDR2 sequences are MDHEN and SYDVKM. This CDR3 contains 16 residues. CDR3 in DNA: TGTGCCAGCAGAGATCTTCGATTCACTGGGGCCAACGTCCTGACTTTC. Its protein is CASRDLRFTGANVLTF.

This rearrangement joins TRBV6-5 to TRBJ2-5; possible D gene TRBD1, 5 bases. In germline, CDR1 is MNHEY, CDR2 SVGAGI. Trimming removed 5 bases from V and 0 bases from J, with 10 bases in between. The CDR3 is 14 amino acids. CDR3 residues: CASSARGHQETQYF. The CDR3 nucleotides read TGTGCCAGCAGTGCAAGGGGTCACCAAGAGACCCAGTACTTC.

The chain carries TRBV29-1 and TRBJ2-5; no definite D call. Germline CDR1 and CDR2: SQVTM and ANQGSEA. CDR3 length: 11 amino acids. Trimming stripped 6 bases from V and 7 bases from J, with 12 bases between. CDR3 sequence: CSVGRSGTQYF. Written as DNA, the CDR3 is TGCAGCGTGGGCCGGTCTGGGACCCAGTACTTC.

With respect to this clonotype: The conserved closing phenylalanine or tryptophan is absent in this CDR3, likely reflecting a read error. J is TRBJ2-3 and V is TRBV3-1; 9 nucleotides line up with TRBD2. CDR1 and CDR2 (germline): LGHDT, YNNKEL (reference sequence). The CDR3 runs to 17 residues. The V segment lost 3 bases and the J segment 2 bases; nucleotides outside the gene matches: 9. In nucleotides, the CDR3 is TGTGCCAGCAGCCAGATGAGCGGGAGGACAACCACAGATACGCAGTATTGT. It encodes CASSQMSGRTTTDTQYC.

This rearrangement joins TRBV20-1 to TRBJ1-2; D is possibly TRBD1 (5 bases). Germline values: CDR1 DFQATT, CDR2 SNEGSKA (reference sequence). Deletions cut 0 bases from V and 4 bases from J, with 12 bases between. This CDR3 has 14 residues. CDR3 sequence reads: CSARDERRGYGYTF. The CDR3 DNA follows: TGCAGTGCTAGAGATGAAAGGAGGGGCTATGGCTACACCTTC.

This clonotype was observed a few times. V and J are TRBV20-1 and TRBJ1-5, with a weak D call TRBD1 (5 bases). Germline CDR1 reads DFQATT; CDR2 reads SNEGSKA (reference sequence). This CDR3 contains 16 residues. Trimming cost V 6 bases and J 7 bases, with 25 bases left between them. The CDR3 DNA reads TGCAGTGCAACACTGGGGGGGGGATCCGAGGGGCAGCCCCAGCATTTT. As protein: CSATLGGGSEGQPQHF.

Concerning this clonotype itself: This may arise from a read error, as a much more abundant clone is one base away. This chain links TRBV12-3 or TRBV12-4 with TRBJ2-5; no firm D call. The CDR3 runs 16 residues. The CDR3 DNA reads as TGTGTCAGCAGTTCCACCCCGGCCTTGACCTCCGAGACCCAGTACTTC. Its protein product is CVSSSTPALTSETQYF.

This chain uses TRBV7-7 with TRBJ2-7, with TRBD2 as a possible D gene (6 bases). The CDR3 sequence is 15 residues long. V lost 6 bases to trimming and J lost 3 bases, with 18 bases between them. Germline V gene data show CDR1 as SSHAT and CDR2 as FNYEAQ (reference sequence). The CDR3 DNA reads TGTGCCAGCAGTCCAATGGCGGGGAGATTCTACGAGCAGTACTTC. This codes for CASSPMAGRFYEQYF.

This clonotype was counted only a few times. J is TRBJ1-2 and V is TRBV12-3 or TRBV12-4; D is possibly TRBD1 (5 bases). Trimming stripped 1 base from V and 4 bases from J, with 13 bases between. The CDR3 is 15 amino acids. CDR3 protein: CASSLGWGSAYGYTF. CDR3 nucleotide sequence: TGTGCCAGCAGTTTAGGATGGGGGTCCGCCTATGGCTACACCTTC.

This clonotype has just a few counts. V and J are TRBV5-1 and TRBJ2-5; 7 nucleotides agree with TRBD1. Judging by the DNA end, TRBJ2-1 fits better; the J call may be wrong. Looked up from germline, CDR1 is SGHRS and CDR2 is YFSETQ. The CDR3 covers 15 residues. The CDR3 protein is CASSRGQYLDNEQFF. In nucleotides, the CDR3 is TGCGCCAGCAGCAGGGGACAGTACCTAGACAATGAGCAGTTCTTC.

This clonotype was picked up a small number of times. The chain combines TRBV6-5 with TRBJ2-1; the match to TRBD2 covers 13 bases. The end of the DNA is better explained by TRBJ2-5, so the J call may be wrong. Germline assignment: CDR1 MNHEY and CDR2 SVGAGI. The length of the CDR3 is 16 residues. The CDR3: CASSIEGLAGLKTQYF. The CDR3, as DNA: TGTGCCAGCAGTATCGAGGGACTAGCGGGATTGAAGACCCAGTACTTC.

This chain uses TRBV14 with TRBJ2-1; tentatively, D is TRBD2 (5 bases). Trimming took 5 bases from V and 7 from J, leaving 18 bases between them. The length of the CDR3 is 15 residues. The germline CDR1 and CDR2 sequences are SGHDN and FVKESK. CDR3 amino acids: CASSKQASGGNEQFF. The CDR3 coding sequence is TGTGCCAGCAGCAAACAAGCCAGCGGCGGGAATGAGCAGTTCTTC.

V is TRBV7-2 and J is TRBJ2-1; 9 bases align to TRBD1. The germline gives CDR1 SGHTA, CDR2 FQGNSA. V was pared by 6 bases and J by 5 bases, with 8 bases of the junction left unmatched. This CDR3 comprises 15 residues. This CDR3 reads CASSKDRGTHNEQFF. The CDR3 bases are TGTGCCAGCAGTAAAGACAGGGGGACCCACAATGAGCAGTTCTTC.